Below are 13 T cell receptor beta chains sequenced from a single sample in a study of vaccination effects on CD4 cells after COVID-19 (dated by TCRdb to the early 2020s). The method behind the library was the immunoSEQ multiplex PCR assay. TCRdb's version of the immuneACCESS table is confined to in-frame rearrangements and falls short of the full clone set. An unresolved V gene accounts for under half of the shortfall where checked; the remainder is of unknown origin. Within this sample are 57,000 or so clones, with 73% of them counted one time only. Jointly, the top ten make up around 1.3% of the sample. These receptors lack a known antigen. In the ViraFEST assay, PBMC were stimulated with viral peptide pools, and antigen-specific CD4+ T cell clonotypes were then identified by expansion using TCR sequencing. After less than eleven days of culture, CD4+ T cells were isolated with the EasySep CD4+ T cell isolation kit. Each participant received two doses of an mRNA SARS-CoV-2 vaccine, either BNT162b2 or mRNA-1273.

The sample was CD4+ T cells from PBMCs cultured with HCoV-229E spike peptides, taken after COVID-19 vaccination. The sample's cell subset or site label, decoded: HCoV-229E spike overlapping peptide pool stimulation. Receptor source: a human donor who received a COVID-19 vaccine.

This chain links TRBV29-1 with TRBJ2-6, with D unresolved. Per the germline V gene, CDR1 is SQVTM and CDR2 is ANQGSEA. V lost 4 bases to trimming and J lost 3 bases, with 10 bases between them. This CDR3 is built from 14 residues. The DNA of the CDR3 is TGCAGCGTTGCGGCTGGTGATGGGGCCAACGTCCTGACTTTC. Translation: CSVAAGDGANVLTF.

The chain couples TRBV7-3 to TRBJ2-3; D is possibly TRBD1 (6 bases). Germline-derived CDR1 and CDR2 are SGHTA and FQGTGA. This CDR3 is built from 15 residues. Deletions cut 5 bases from V and 5 bases from J, with 17 bases between. The CDR3 reads CASSRETGYGDTQYF. The DNA of the CDR3 is TGTGCCAGCAGCCGGGAAACAGGGTACGGAGATACGCAGTATTTT.

The chain couples TRBV18 to TRBJ2-2, with D possibly matching TRBD1 (6 bases). The CDR3 contains 13 residues. Looked up from germline, CDR1 is KGHSH and CDR2 is LQKENI. Trimming removed 1 base from V and 6 bases from J, with 6 bases in between. CDR3 sequence: CASSPQGAGELFF. Written as DNA, the CDR3 is TGTGCCAGCTCACCACAGGGGGCCGGGGAGCTGTTTTTT.

The chain carries TRBV5-8 and TRBJ2-3, with TRBD2 matching over 11 bases. CDR3 length equals 19 residues. Germline CDR1 and CDR2: SGHTS and YDEGEE. The junction had 16 bases not matched to a gene; V was cut back by 4 bases and J by 3 bases. CDR3 protein: CASSPARLAGGPGTDTQYF. DNA for the CDR3: TGTGCCAGCAGCCCCGCTCGGTTAGCGGGGGGGCCTGGTACAGATACGCAGTATTTT.

The V gene is TRBV5-4, the J gene TRBJ1-1, with no clear D. The CDR3 is 15 residues long. The V and J ends lost 0 bases and 0 bases respectively, with 9 bases between them. Germline CDR1 reads SGHNT; CDR2 reads YYREEE (reference sequence). The CDR3, as DNA: TGTGCCAGCAGCTTGGCCGGACTGTTGAACACTGAAGCTTTCTTT. It specifies CASSLAGLLNTEAFF. Filled out from reference TRBV5-4 and TRBJ1-1, the complete variable domain reads ETGVTQSPTHLIKTRGQQVTLRCSSQSGHNTVSWYQQALGQGPQFIFQYYREEENGRGNFPPRFSGLQFPNYSSELNVNALELDDSALYLCASSLAGLLNTEAFFGQGTRLTVV.

The chain has TRBV5-4 and TRBJ2-7, with a possible D match to TRBD2 (5 bases). This CDR3 is 14 amino acids long. In germline, CDR1 is SGHNT, CDR2 YYREEE (reference sequence). V was clipped by 7 bases and J by 2 bases, with 16 bases between them. The CDR3: CASPSGWAPYEQYV. The CDR3 DNA is TGTGCCAGCCCATCGGGGTGGGCCCCCTACGAGCAGTACGTC.

The rearrangement uses TRBV10-3 and TRBJ1-5; D is perhaps TRBD1 (6 bases). From germline, CDR1 is ENHRY and CDR2 SYGVKD. CDR3 length: 13 amino acids. V dropped 6 bases and J dropped 4 bases, with 10 bases sitting between them. The CDR3 nucleotides read TGTGCCATCAGAGGACAGAGTAATCAGCCCCAGCATTTT. It codes for CAIRGQSNQPQHF.

This chain connects TRBV12-3 or TRBV12-4 to TRBJ1-2; 8 bases map to TRBD1. The ends lost 6 bases at V and 8 bases at J; junction bases unmatched: 8. The CDR3 contains 13 residues. CDR3: CASSPQGAEGYTF. CDR3 in DNA: TGTGCCAGCAGCCCGCAGGGGGCGGAGGGCTACACCTTC.

About this clone itself: The same CDR3 can be traced to other DNA sequences in this sample. The chain is built from TRBV24-1 and TRBJ2-5, with 10 bases aligning to TRBD2. The CDR3 is 15 amino acids. Germline assignment: CDR1 KGHDR and CDR2 SFDVKD. The V and J ends lost 3 bases and 5 bases, in that order; junction bases with no gene match: 5. In DNA, the CDR3 is TGTGCCACCAGTGATCCTAGCGGGGGTGGGGAGACCCAGTACTTC. As protein: CATSDPSGGGETQYF.

V and J are TRBV4-1 and TRBJ2-5; D gene ambiguous. The CDR3 length is 13 residues. CDR1 is MGHRA, CDR2 YSYEKL, per germline. Trimming shortened V by 2 bases and J by 7 bases, and 11 bases separated the two germline ends. The CDR3 DNA sequence: TGCGCCAGCAGCCAACTAGGAATAGGGACCCAGTACTTC. It encodes CASSQLGIGTQYF.

On this clone itself: Since the CDR3 does not end with the conserved phenylalanine or tryptophan, this likely comes from a read error. No DNA is shown, since the ends of the CDR3 on it are uncertain; the CDR3 is the one TCRdb lists. The chain recombines TRBV6-6 with TRBJ1-1. The germline V gene has CDR1 MNHNY and CDR2 SVGAGI (reference sequence). The CDR3 spans 11 residues, counting both ends. CDR3 protein: CASSYSSGWIV.

The chain links TRBV5-1 to TRBJ2-4; TRBD1 is a possible D gene (5 bases). Germline CDR1 is SGHRS and CDR2 is YFSETQ. The V gene lost 1 base and the J gene lost 8 bases, with 13 bases spanning the gap. The CDR3 covers 14 residues. This CDR3 reads CASSLRQGPDIQYF. The CDR3 nucleotides read TGCGCCAGCAGCTTGCGGCAGGGTCCGGACATTCAGTACTTC.

This clone came up once. This chain connects TRBV6-4 to TRBJ1-1, with 10 positions matching TRBD1. The CDR3 extends over 15 amino acids. V lost 4 bases, J lost 1 base, and 3 bases stayed unmatched. The germline gives CDR1 MRHNA, CDR2 SNTAGT. Here the CDR3 reads CASSADRGPNTEAFF. The DNA of the CDR3 is TGTGCCAGCAGTGCCGACAGGGGGCCGAACACTGAAGCTTTCTTT.